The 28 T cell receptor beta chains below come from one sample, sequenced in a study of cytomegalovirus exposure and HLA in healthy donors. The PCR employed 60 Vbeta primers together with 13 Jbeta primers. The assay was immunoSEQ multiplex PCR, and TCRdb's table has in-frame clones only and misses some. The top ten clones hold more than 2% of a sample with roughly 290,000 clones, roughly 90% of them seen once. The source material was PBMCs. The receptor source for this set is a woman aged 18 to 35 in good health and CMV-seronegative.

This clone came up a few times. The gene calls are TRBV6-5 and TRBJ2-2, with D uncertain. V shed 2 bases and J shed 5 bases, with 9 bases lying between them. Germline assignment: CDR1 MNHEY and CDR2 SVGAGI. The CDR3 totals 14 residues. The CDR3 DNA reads TGTGCCAGCAGTTACACCCAAGAGACCGGGGAGCTGTTTTTT. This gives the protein CASSYTQETGELFF.

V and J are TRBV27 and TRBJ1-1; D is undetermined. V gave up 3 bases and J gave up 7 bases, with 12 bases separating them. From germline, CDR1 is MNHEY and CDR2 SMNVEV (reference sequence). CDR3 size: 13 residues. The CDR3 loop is CASSFKWGGEAFF. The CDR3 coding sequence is TGTGCCAGCAGTTTTAAGTGGGGAGGTGAAGCTTTCTTT.

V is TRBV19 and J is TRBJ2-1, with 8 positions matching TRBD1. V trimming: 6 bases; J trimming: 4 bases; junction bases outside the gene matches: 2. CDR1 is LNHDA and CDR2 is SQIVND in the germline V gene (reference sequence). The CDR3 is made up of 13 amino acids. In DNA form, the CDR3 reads TGTGCCAGTAGAGGGACAGGTTACAATGAGCAGTTCTTC. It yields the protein CASRGTGYNEQFF.

The chain's CDR3 is CASSDGDRVDSEKLFF. DNA for the CDR3: TGTGCCAGCAGCGACGGTGACAGGGTCGATAGTGAAAAACTGTTTTTT. V is TRBV9 and J is TRBJ1-4; 7 bases agree with TRBD1. Losses at the gene ends were 3 bases for V and 7 bases for J; bases not matched to a gene: 12. Per germline, CDR1 SGDLS and CDR2 YYNGEE. The CDR3 runs 16 residues.

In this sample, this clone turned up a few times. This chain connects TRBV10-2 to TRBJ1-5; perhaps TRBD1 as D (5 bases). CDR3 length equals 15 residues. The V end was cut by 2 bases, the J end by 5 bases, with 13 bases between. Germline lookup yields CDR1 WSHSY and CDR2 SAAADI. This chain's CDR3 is CASSEPRGFDQPQHF. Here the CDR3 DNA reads TGCGCCAGCAGTGAGCCGCGGGGGTTCGATCAGCCCCAGCATTTT.

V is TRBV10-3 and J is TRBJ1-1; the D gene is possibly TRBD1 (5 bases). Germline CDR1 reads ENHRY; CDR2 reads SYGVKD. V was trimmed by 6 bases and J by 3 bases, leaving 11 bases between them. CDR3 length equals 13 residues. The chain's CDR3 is CAISPRGDTEAFF. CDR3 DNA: TGTGCCATCAGCCCTAGGGGCGACACTGAAGCTTTCTTT.

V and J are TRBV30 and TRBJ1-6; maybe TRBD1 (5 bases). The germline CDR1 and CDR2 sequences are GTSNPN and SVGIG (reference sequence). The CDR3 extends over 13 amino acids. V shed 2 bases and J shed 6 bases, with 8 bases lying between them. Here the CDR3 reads CAWSPQGNSPLHF. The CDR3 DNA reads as TGTGCCTGGAGTCCCCAGGGTAATTCACCCCTCCACTTT.

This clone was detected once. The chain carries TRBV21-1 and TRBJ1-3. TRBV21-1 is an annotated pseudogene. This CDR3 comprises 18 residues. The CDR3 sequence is CASRYGGYRRKWRNTIYF. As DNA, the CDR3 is TGTGCCAGCAGATACGGAGGGTATAGAAGAAAATGGAGAAACACCATATATTTT.

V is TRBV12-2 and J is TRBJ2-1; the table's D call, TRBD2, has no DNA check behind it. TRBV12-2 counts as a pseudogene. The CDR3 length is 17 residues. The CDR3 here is CASRFLSLAGGMIEQFF. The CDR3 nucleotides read TGTGCAAGTCGCTTTTTATCCCTAGCGGGGGGGATGATTGAGCAGTTCTTC.

CDR3 in DNA: TGTGCCAGCAGTCCCGACAGGGTAGATGGCTACACCTTC. Its translation: CASSPDRVDGYTF. This rearrangement joins TRBV6-5 to TRBJ1-2, with TRBD1 identical over 7 bases. With V trimmed by 5 bases and J by 6 bases, 6 bases remained unmatched. Germline-derived CDR1 and CDR2 are MNHEY and SVGAGI. This CDR3 has 13 amino acids.

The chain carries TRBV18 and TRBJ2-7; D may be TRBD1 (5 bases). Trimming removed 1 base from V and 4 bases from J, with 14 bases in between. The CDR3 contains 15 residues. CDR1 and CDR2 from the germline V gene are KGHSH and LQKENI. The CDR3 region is CASSPQDRRLYEQYF. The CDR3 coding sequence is TGTGCCAGCTCACCACAAGACAGACGGCTTTACGAGCAGTACTTC.

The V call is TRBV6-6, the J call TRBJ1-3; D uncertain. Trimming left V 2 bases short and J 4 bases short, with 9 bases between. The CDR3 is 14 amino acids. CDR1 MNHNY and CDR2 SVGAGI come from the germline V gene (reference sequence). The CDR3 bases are TGTGCCAGCAGTTACGACTTCGGAGGAAACACCATATATTTT. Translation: CASSYDFGGNTIYF.

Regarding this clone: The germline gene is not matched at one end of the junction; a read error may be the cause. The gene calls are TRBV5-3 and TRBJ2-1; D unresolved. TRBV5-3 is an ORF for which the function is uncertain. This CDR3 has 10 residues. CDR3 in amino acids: CARSLVPPIF. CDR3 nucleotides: TGTGCCAGAAGCTTGGTCCCCCCCATCTTC.

This chain's CDR3 is CASSRTGGYDGYTF. The CDR3 DNA reads TGTGCCAGCTCTCGGACAGGGGGCTATGATGGCTACACCTTC. The chain recombines TRBV18 with TRBJ1-2; 11 positions match TRBD1. Germline V lookup: CDR1 KGHSH, CDR2 LQKENI. The CDR3 loop spans 14 amino acids. The J segment lost 6 bases and the V segment lost 6 bases, leaving 6 bases of the junction unmatched.

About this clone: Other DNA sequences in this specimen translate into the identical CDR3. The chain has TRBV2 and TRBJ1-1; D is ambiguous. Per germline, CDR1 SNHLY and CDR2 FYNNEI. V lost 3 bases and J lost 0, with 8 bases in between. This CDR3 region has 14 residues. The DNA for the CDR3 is TGTGCCAGCAGTGACCCCGTAATGAACACTGAAGCTTTCTTT. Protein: CASSDPVMNTEAFF.

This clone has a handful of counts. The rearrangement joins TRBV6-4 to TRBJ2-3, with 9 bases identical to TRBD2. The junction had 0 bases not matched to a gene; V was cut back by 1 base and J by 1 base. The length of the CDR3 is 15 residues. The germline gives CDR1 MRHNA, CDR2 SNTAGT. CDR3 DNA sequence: TGTGCCAGCAGTGACTTAGCGGGGGGCACAGATACGCAGTATTTT. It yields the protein CASSDLAGGTDTQYF.

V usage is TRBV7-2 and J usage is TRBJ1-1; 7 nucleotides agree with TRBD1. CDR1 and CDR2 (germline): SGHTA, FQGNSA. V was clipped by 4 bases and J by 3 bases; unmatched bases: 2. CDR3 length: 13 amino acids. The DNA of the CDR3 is TGTGCCAGCAGCTACAGGGGTTACACTGAAGCTTTCTTT. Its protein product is CASSYRGYTEAFF.

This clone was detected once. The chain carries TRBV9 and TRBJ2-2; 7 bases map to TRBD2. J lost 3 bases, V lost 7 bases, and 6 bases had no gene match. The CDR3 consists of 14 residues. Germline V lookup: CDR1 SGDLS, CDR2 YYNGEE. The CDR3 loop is CASGSGDHTGELFF. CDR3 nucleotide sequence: TGTGCCAGCGGCAGCGGGGATCACACCGGGGAGCTGTTTTTT.

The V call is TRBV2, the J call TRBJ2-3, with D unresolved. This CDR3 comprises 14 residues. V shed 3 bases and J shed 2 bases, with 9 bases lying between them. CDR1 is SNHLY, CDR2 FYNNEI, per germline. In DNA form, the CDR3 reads TGTGCCAGCAGTGATGGGCCCGACACAGATACGCAGTATTTT. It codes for CASSDGPDTDTQYF.

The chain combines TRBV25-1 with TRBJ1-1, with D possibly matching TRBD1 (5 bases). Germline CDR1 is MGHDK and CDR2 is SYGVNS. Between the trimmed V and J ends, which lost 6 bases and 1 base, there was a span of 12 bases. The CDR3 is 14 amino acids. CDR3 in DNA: TGTGCCAGCAGCCTACAGGAGACGAACACTGAAGCTTTCTTT. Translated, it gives CASSLQETNTEAFF.

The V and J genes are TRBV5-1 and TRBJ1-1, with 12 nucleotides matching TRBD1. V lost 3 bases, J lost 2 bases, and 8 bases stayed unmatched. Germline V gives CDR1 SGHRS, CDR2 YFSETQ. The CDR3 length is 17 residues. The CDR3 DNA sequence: TGCGCCAGCAGCTGGCCGGGACAGGGGGCGATTAACACTGAAGCTTTCTTT. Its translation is CASSWPGQGAINTEAFF.

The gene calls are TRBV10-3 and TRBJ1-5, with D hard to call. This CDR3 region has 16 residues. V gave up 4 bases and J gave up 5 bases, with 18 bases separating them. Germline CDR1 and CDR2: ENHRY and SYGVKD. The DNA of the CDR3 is TGTGCCATCAGTGTGGGCTTCCAGAGGGCCGATCAGCCCCAGCATTTT. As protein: CAISVGFQRADQPQHF.

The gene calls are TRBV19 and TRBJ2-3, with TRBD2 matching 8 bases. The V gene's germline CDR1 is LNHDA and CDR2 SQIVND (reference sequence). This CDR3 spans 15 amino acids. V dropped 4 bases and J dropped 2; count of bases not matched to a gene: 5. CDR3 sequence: CASSSGGLSTDTQYF. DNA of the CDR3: TGTGCCAGTAGTAGCGGGGGGTTGTCCACAGATACGCAGTATTTT.

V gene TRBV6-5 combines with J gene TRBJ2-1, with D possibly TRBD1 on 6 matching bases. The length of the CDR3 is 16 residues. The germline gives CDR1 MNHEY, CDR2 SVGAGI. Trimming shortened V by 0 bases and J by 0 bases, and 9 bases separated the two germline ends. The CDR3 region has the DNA TGTGCCAGCAGTTACTCGGGCAGGGGCTCCTACAATGAGCAGTTCTTC. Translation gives CASSYSGRGSYNEQFF.

In DNA form, the CDR3 reads TGTGCCAGCAGTTTAAACAGGCGGTACGAGCAGTACTTC. This codes for CASSLNRRYEQYF. V gene TRBV27 combines with J gene TRBJ2-7, with a weak D call TRBD1 (5 bases). Trimming took off 2 bases at V and 4 bases at J, with 9 bases between the two ends. Germline CDR1 reads MNHEY; CDR2 reads SMNVEV (reference sequence). The CDR3 contains 13 residues.

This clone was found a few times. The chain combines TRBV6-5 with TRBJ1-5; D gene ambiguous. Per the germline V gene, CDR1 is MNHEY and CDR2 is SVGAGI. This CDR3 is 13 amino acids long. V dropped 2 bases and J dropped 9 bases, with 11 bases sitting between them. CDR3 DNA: TGTGCCAGCAGTTACGGGCCTGAATCGCCCCAGCATTTT. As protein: CASSYGPESPQHF.

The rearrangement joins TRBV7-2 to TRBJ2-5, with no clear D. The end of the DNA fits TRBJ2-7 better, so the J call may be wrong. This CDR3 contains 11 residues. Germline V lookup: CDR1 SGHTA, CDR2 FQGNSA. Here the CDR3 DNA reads TGTGCCAGCCGGGTGCACTACGAGCAGTACTTC. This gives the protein CASRVHYEQYF.

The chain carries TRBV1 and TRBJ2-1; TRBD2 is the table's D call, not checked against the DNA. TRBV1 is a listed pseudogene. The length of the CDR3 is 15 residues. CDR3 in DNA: TGCACCAGCAGCCAAGACTCTAGCGGGGGGTATGAGCAGTTCTTC. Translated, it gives CTSSQDSSGGYEQFF.